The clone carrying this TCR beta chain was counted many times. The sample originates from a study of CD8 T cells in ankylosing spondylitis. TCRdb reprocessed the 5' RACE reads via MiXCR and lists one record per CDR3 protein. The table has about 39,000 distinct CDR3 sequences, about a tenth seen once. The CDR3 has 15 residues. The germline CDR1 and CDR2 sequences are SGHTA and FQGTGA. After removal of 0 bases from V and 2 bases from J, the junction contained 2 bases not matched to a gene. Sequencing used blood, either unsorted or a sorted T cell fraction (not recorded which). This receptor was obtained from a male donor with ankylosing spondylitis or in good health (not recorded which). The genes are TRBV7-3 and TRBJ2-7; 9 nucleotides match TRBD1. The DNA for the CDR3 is TGTGCCAGCAGCTTAACCGGGACAGGGACCTACGAGCAGTACTTC. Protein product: CASSLTGTGTYEQYF.